The 25 T cell receptor beta chains in this list originate from one sample, sequenced in a study of blood T cell repertoires in COVID-19. The protocol was immunoSEQ multiplex PCR, while the TCRdb copy is restricted to in-frame clones and leaves out a portion. The sample has hundreds of thousands of clones; 70% to 90% are singletons. Sequenced input: peripheral blood. The source is a woman aged 25-40 years with active or convalescent COVID-19.

V gene TRBV27 combines with J gene TRBJ2-3; a possible D gene is TRBD1 (5 bases). In germline, CDR1 is MNHEY, CDR2 SMNVEV (reference sequence). This CDR3 region has 11 residues. Trimming pared 5 bases from V and 8 bases from J, leaving 8 bases between. CDR3: CASSQGGTQYF. CDR3 bases: TGTGCCAGCAGTCAGGGTGGTACGCAGTATTTT.

The chain links TRBV7-9 to TRBJ2-5; D possibly corresponds to TRBD2 (5 bases). Trimming stripped 1 base from V and 5 bases from J, with 14 bases between. Germline V gene sequence: CDR1 SEHNR, CDR2 FQNEAQ (reference sequence). The CDR3 sequence is 15 residues long. In DNA, the CDR3 is TGTGCCAGCAGCTTAGAAGGTCCGGGGATCGAGACCCAGTACTTC. The encoded protein is CASSLEGPGIETQYF.

The chain uses TRBV19 and TRBJ1-5; 7 bases align to TRBD1. The CDR3 runs to 14 residues. The germline CDR1 and CDR2 sequences are LNHDA and SQIVND (reference sequence). V trimming: 3 bases; J trimming: 4 bases; junction bases outside the gene matches: 3. The chain's CDR3 is CASSIRGQNQPQHF. As DNA, the CDR3 is TGTGCCAGTAGTATCCGGGGACAGAATCAGCCCCAGCATTTT. Using reference TRBV19 and TRBJ1-5 for the parts outside the CDR3, the full variable domain is DGGITQSPKYLFRKEGQNVTLSCEQNLNHDAMYWYRQDPGQGLRLIYYSQIVNDFQKGDIAEGYSVSREKKESFPLTVTSAQKNPTAFYLCASSIRGQNQPQHFGDGTRLSIL.

The chain combines TRBV18 with TRBJ1-4, with 7 bases aligning to TRBD1. Per germline, CDR1 KGHSH and CDR2 LQKENI. The ends lost 5 bases at V and 4 bases at J; junction bases unmatched: 7. The CDR3 runs to 15 residues. CDR3 loop: CASSNLGQRNEKLFF. The CDR3 DNA is TGTGCCAGCTCAAACCTGGGACAGCGTAATGAAAAACTGTTTTTT.

J is TRBJ2-7 and V is TRBV19; 11 bases are shared with TRBD2. The CDR3 totals 15 residues. The germline V gene has CDR1 LNHDA and CDR2 SQIVND (reference sequence). The junction had 6 bases not matched to a gene; V was cut back by 5 bases and J by 3 bases. The CDR3 loop is CASSAPGLAVYEQYF. The CDR3 region has the DNA TGTGCCAGTAGTGCCCCGGGACTAGCGGTCTACGAGCAGTACTTC.

Written as DNA, the CDR3 is TGTGCCAGCAGCTTGCAGCAGGGGCAATTGGGGCCCCAGCATTTT. Residues: CASSLQQGQLGPQHF. This sequence joins TRBV5-8 and TRBJ1-5; weak D call: TRBD1 (6 bases). The CDR3 is 15 amino acids. In germline, CDR1 is SGHTS, CDR2 YDEGEE. Trimming removed 1 base at V and 9 bases at J, with 17 bases between.

This chain joins TRBV1 and TRBJ2-7; TRBD1 is taken as the D call from the table, unchecked against the DNA. TRBV1 is designated a pseudogene. CDR3 length: 19 residues. CDR3 nucleotide sequence: TGCACCAGCAGCCAAGATCCTACAGGGTTTGAAGTCGGATCTTACGAGCAGTACTTC. Its translation: CTSSQDPTGFEVGSYEQYF.

This clone was seen a few times. DNA for the CDR3: TGCGCCAGCAGCTTGGGTCTAGCGGGAGAAGGACGCTACGAGCAGTACTTC. Amino acid sequence: CASSLGLAGEGRYEQYF. This chain connects TRBV5-1 to TRBJ2-7; 10 bases line up with TRBD2. V was clipped by 0 bases and J by 3 bases; unmatched bases: 9. The CDR3 loop spans 17 amino acids. Per the germline V gene, CDR1 is SGHRS and CDR2 is YFSETQ.

This chain uses TRBV19 with TRBJ1-1; D may be TRBD1 (6 bases). Trimming took off 3 bases at V and 0 bases at J, with 8 bases between the two ends. Germline-derived CDR1 and CDR2 are LNHDA and SQIVND (reference sequence). The CDR3 loop spans 14 amino acids. Here the CDR3 reads CASSMTGVNTEAFF. The CDR3 DNA follows: TGTGCCAGTAGTATGACAGGCGTGAACACTGAAGCTTTCTTT.

For the CDR3, the DNA is TGTGCCAGCAGCCCCCGGGACAGCCTAGATGGATCATATGGCTACACCTTC. Protein: CASSPRDSLDGSYGYTF. V and J are TRBV13 and TRBJ1-2; TRBD1 aligns across 7 bases. The CDR3 length is 17 residues. The J segment lost 5 bases and the V segment lost 5 bases, leaving 17 bases of the junction unmatched. Germline V gene data show CDR1 as PRHDT and CDR2 as FYEKMQ (reference sequence).

This chain uses TRBV19 with TRBJ1-5, with 7 bases identical to TRBD1. With V trimmed by 10 bases and J by 2 bases, 14 bases remained unmatched. Germline V gene data show CDR1 as LNHDA and CDR2 as SQIVND (reference sequence). This CDR3 region has 16 residues. The CDR3 region has the DNA TGTGCCACCCAACCTCCCTACGACAGGGGCAATCAGCCCCAGCATTTT. Its protein product is CATQPPYDRGNQPQHF.

The V and J genes are TRBV12-3 or TRBV12-4 and TRBJ2-7, with 8 positions matching TRBD1. The CDR3 covers 13 residues. The V and J ends lost 6 bases and 6 bases, in that order; junction bases with no gene match: 7. The CDR3, as DNA: TGTGCCAGCAGCCCCGACAGGGGTAGCGAGCAGTACTTC. This encodes CASSPDRGSEQYF.

In nucleotides, the CDR3 is TGTGCCAGCGGAGAACCGGGACTAGGCACAGATACGCAGTATTTT. Amino acids: CASGEPGLGTDTQYF. This sequence joins TRBV6-4 and TRBJ2-3, with 8 bases matching TRBD2. The CDR3 spans 15 residues. From germline, CDR1 is MRHNA and CDR2 SNTAGT. The V gene end was trimmed by 8 bases and the J gene end by 1 base; junction bases not matched to a gene: 8.

A remark on this clone: This CDR3 is also generated by other DNA sequences in the sample. The V gene is TRBV18, the J gene TRBJ1-2, with D unresolved. Germline loops: CDR1 KGHSH, CDR2 LQKENI. The CDR3 sequence is 13 residues long. Trimming took 2 bases from V and 4 from J, leaving 8 bases between them. Here the CDR3 reads CASSPEQIYGYTF. CDR3 bases: TGTGCCAGCTCACCAGAACAAATCTATGGCTACACCTTC.

CDR3 DNA sequence: TGTGCCAGCAGCCGATCGGACAGGGCCAATGAGCAGTTCTTC. This encodes CASSRSDRANEQFF. V gene TRBV7-9 combines with J gene TRBJ2-1, with TRBD1 identical over 8 bases. Germline loops: CDR1 SEHNR, CDR2 FQNEAQ (reference sequence). The CDR3 has 14 residues. Trimming cost V 5 bases and J 6 bases; bases outside gene matches: 6.

For the CDR3, the DNA is TGTGCCAGCAGCCCCGGGGACAGGGTGGGCTACACCTTC. The encoded protein is CASSPGDRVGYTF. The J gene is TRBJ1-2, the V gene TRBV6-5, with 9 bases matching TRBD1. The J segment lost 8 bases and the V segment lost 6 bases, leaving 7 bases of the junction unmatched. CDR1 is MNHEY and CDR2 is SVGAGI in the germline V gene. The length of the CDR3 is 13 residues.

The chain carries TRBV3-1 (or the pseudogene TRBV3-2) and TRBJ2-3; 12 nucleotides agree with TRBD2. Trimming removed 7 bases from V and 3 bases from J; junction bases left unmatched: 5. CDR1 and CDR2 (germline): LGHDT, YNNKEL (reference sequence). The CDR3 is 15 residues long. CDR3 in amino acids: CASTETSGSTDTQYF. Written as DNA, the CDR3 is TGTGCCAGCACGGAGACTAGCGGGAGTACAGATACGCAGTATTTT.

The V gene is TRBV6-5, the J gene TRBJ2-5; TRBD2 matches 8 bases. The junction had 9 bases not matched to a gene; V was cut back by 4 bases and J by 5 bases. CDR1 and CDR2 (germline): MNHEY, SVGAGI. CDR3 length: 15 residues. The CDR3 DNA sequence: TGTGCCAGCAGTTCCCCGGGACTAGGAACGGAGACCCAGTACTTC. Translating gives CASSSPGLGTETQYF.

The chain has TRBV5-1 and TRBJ2-7; perhaps TRBD1 as D (6 bases). Germline V gene data show CDR1 as SGHRS and CDR2 as YFSETQ. Trimming left V 6 bases short and J 2 bases short, with 15 bases between. This CDR3 is built from 14 residues. CDR3 DNA: TGCGCCAGCACCTTCGACAGGACACCCTACGAGCAGTACTTC. Protein sequence: CASTFDRTPYEQYF.

This rearrangement joins TRBV12-3 or TRBV12-4 to TRBJ2-7, with TRBD1 identical over 8 bases. The CDR3 sequence is 13 residues long. The ends lost 7 bases at V and 2 bases at J; junction bases unmatched: 4. The CDR3 is CASKAGGAYEQYF. CDR3 coding DNA: TGTGCCAGCAAAGCAGGGGGCGCCTACGAGCAGTACTTC.

This clone was seen only once. The J gene is TRBJ2-3, the V gene TRBV29-1; 8 bases fit TRBD1. The V and J ends lost 5 bases and 6 bases, in that order; junction bases with no gene match: 4. This CDR3 region has 12 residues. Germline CDR1 is SQVTM and CDR2 is ANQGSEA. Written as DNA, the CDR3 is TGCAGCGTTAGGACAGGGCCGGATACGCAGTATTTT. Encoded protein: CSVRTGPDTQYF.

The chain uses TRBV19 and TRBJ2-1; 7 bases match TRBD2. This CDR3 region has 20 residues. Germline CDR1 LNHDA, CDR2 SQIVND (reference sequence). J lost 3 bases, V lost 3 bases, and 20 bases had no gene match. The CDR3 protein is CASSIFLGGGPLHNYNEQFF. DNA of the CDR3: TGTGCCAGTAGTATCTTCCTGGGGGGAGGGCCTCTTCATAACTACAATGAGCAGTTCTTC. The full variable domain, in which reference TRBV19 and TRBJ2-1 provide the parts outside the CDR3, is DGGITQSPKYLFRKEGQNVTLSCEQNLNHDAMYWYRQDPGQGLRLIYYSQIVNDFQKGDIAEGYSVSREKKESFPLTVTSAQKNPTAFYLCASSIFLGGGPLHNYNEQFFGPGTRLTVL.

The V call is TRBV7-6, the J call TRBJ1-1, with D unresolved. The V end lost 0 bases, the J end lost 1 base, and 9 bases lay between the germline ends. Looked up from germline, CDR1 is SGHVS and CDR2 is FNYEAQ. The CDR3 is 15 residues long. In DNA form, the CDR3 reads TGTGCCAGCAGCTTAGCGGTTGGAGGGAACACTGAAGCTTTCTTT. As protein: CASSLAVGGNTEAFF. The complete variable domain, with remaining parts taken from reference TRBV7-6 and TRBJ1-1, reads GAGVSQSPRYKVTKRGQDVALRCDPISGHVSLYWYRQALGQGPEFLTYFNYEAQQDKSGLPNDRFSAERPEGSISTLTIQRTEQRDSAMYRCASSLAVGGNTEAFFGQGTRLTVV.

The chain is built from TRBV7-9 and TRBJ1-4; TRBD1 is a possible D gene (6 bases). Trimming took 3 bases from V and 3 from J, leaving 11 bases between them. The CDR3 length is 15 residues. Germline CDR1 is SEHNR and CDR2 is FQNEAQ (reference sequence). The DNA of the CDR3 is TGTGCCAGCAGCTTCGAGGGGGTTGCTAATGAAAAACTGTTTTTT. It yields the protein CASSFEGVANEKLFF. The variable domain in full, with the rest retrieved from reference TRBV7-9 and TRBJ1-4, is DTGVSQNPRHKITKRGQNVTFRCDPISEHNRLYWYRQTLGQGPEFLTYFQNEAQLEKSRLLSDRFSAERPKGSFSTLEIQRTEQGDSAMYLCASSFEGVANEKLFFGSGTQLSVL.

The rearrangement uses TRBV30 and TRBJ1-5, with D maybe TRBD1 (5 bases). Germline CDR1 GTSNPN, CDR2 SVGIG (reference sequence). The CDR3 length is 21 residues. V was clipped by 0 bases and J by 0 bases, with 27 bases between them. The DNA of the CDR3 is TGTGCCTGGAGTGTACAAATCGGGAGGGGCACTCGCTTGTTTAGCAATCAGCCCCAGCATTTT. Translation: CAWSVQIGRGTRLFSNQPQHF.